These 17 T cell receptor beta chains were all obtained from the same sample, sequenced in a study of T cells in Graves' hyperthyroidism and ophthalmopathy. TCR beta CDR3 sequences were amplified from RNA transcripts. First-round RT-PCR targeting the TCR CDR3 was performed with the HTBI primer set. TCRdb ran MiXCR on the multiplex PCR reads and lists one entry per CDR3 protein. The sample includes about 250,000 distinct CDR3 sequences, about 25% of them seen just once. Sequencing was performed on blood. Receptor source: a woman in her thirties or forties with Graves' ophthalmopathy.

This clonotype was observed many times. V usage is TRBV19 and J usage is TRBJ1-6; unclear D gene. V lost 3 bases and J lost 7, with 10 bases in between. The CDR3 is 14 residues long. The germline V gene encodes CDR1 LNHDA and CDR2 SQIVND (reference sequence). The CDR3 nucleotides read TGTGCCAGTAGTATGATACGGATCAATTCACCCCTCCACTTT. Amino acid sequence: CASSMIRINSPLHF.

The table lists this clonotype with many counts. The chain links TRBV6-1 to TRBJ1-5; D uncertain. This CDR3 is 14 amino acids long. From germline, CDR1 is MNHNS and CDR2 SASEGT. The V gene lost 11 bases and the J gene lost 3 bases, with 17 bases spanning the gap. CDR3 in DNA: TGTGCCCGTGGACCGGCCGTACTCAATCAGCCCCAGCATTTT. It yields the protein CARGPAVLNQPQHF.

The chain combines TRBV30 with TRBJ1-2; TRBD1 agrees at 8 bases. The CDR3 totals 13 residues. Germline CDR1 is GTSNPN and CDR2 is SVGIG (reference sequence). The J segment lost 2 bases and the V segment lost 3 bases, leaving 2 bases of the junction unmatched. The CDR3 loop is CAWRHRGNYGYTF. CDR3 coding DNA: TGTGCCTGGAGACACAGGGGGAACTATGGCTACACCTTC.

Points on this clonotype: This sequence may be a read error, since a much larger clone differs from it by one base. The chain is built from TRBV27 and TRBJ1-1; unclear D gene. The V and J ends lost 2 bases and 4 bases respectively, with 17 bases between them. From germline, CDR1 is MNHEY and CDR2 SMNVEV (reference sequence). This CDR3 is 16 amino acids long. This CDR3 is CASSLQWVTRGTEAFF. The CDR3 DNA is TGTGCCAGCAGTTTACAATGGGTAACCCGGGGCACTGAAGCTTTCTTT.

This clonotype was found many times. The gene calls are TRBV4-1 and TRBJ1-2, with D hard to call. Trimming took off 2 bases at V and 4 bases at J, with 5 bases between the two ends. CDR3 length: 12 amino acids. Germline V gene lookup returns CDR1 MGHRA and CDR2 YSYEKL. The CDR3 nucleotides are TGCGCCAGCAGCCAACATCCCTATGGCTACACCTTC. As protein: CASSQHPYGYTF.

A remark on this clonotype: Germline is not matched at one junction end, which may reflect a read error. The genes are TRBV29-1 and TRBJ1-1; maybe TRBD1 (5 bases). The CDR3 is 11 residues long. Germline V lookup: CDR1 SQVTM, CDR2 ANQGSEA. This chain's CDR3 is CSFRELTGASF. CDR3 sequence (DNA): TGCAGCTTCCGGGAGCTAACAGGAGCTTCCTTT.

This clonotype was counted many times. V gene TRBV18 combines with J gene TRBJ2-4; D remains ambiguous. With 3 bases removed from V and 0 bases from J, the gap between germline ends came to 15 bases. The CDR3 extends over 17 amino acids. The germline V gene encodes CDR1 KGHSH and CDR2 LQKENI. DNA of the CDR3: TGTGCCAGCTCACCGCCCGCCACCTACCTAGCCAAAAACATTCAGTACTTC. Translating gives CASSPPATYLAKNIQYF. Supplemented by reference TRBV18 and TRBJ2-4, the full variable domain reads NAGVMQNPRHLVRRRGQEARLRCSPMKGHSHVYWYRQLPEEGLKFMVYLQKENIIDESGMPKERFSAEFPKEGPSILRIQQVVRGDSAAYFCASSPPATYLAKNIQYFGAGTRLSVL.

There are many counts of this clonotype. The J gene is TRBJ2-5, the V gene TRBV29-1; D might be TRBD2 (6 bases). The germline V gene has CDR1 SQVTM and CDR2 ANQGSEA. The CDR3 spans 13 residues. V was trimmed by 8 bases and J by 5 bases, leaving 18 bases between them. This CDR3 is CSLWGDRRETQYF. The CDR3 region has the DNA TGCAGCCTCTGGGGGGACCGACGGGAGACCCAGTACTTC.

The V and J genes are TRBV20-1 and TRBJ1-2; D ambiguous. This CDR3 is 13 amino acids long. Germline V gene lookup returns CDR1 DFQATT and CDR2 SNEGSKA (reference sequence). V shed 5 bases and J shed 7 bases, with 17 bases lying between them. CDR3 in amino acids: CSAPRTMSGGYTF. CDR3 bases: TGCAGTGCTCCAAGAACGATGTCAGGTGGCTACACCTTC.

Ten or more counts support this clonotype. The J gene is TRBJ1-5, the V gene TRBV28; tentatively, D is TRBD1 (5 bases). Trimming took off 4 bases at V and 3 bases at J, with 19 bases between the two ends. CDR3 length: 17 residues. CDR1 is MDHEN and CDR2 is SYDVKM in the germline V gene. DNA of the CDR3: TGTGCCAGCAGTTCTCCACCCTCCACAGGAGACAATCAGCCCCAGCATTTT. It translates to CASSSPPSTGDNQPQHF.

This clonotype was observed a handful of times. The genes are TRBV5-1 and TRBJ2-7; 7 bases match TRBD1. Germline V lookup: CDR1 SGHRS, CDR2 YFSETQ. The V gene end was trimmed by 0 bases and the J gene end by 3 bases; junction bases not matched to a gene: 6. The CDR3 is 15 amino acids. The CDR3 spells CASSLAPDRLYEQYF. Written as DNA, the CDR3 is TGCGCCAGCAGCTTGGCCCCGGACAGGCTCTACGAGCAGTACTTC.

A remark on this clonotype: Mismatch with germline at one junction end may stem from a read error. This sequence joins TRBV7-2 and TRBJ1-1, with TRBD1 as a possible D gene (6 bases). The CDR3 length is 15 residues. Germline lookup yields CDR1 SGHTA and CDR2 FQGNSA. CDR3 loop: CASGRQVTMNTEASF. CDR3 nucleotide sequence: TGTGCCAGCGGACGACAGGTGACCATGAACACTGAAGCTTCCTTT.

This clonotype has at least ten counts. The chain uses TRBV28 and TRBJ2-5; D ambiguous. Germline V gene data show CDR1 as MDHEN and CDR2 as SYDVKM. Trimming took 2 bases from V and 1 from J, leaving 11 bases between them. The CDR3 sequence is 15 residues long. Here the CDR3 reads CASSLIASVQETQYF. CDR3 bases: TGTGCCAGCAGTTTAATCGCGAGCGTCCAAGAGACCCAGTACTTC.

This clonotype was picked up many times. J is TRBJ1-2 and V is TRBV9, with D unclear. The CDR3 has 14 amino acids. Trimming took off 3 bases at V and 0 bases at J, with 9 bases between the two ends. In germline, CDR1 is SGDLS, CDR2 YYNGEE. CDR3: CASSARGTNYGYTF. CDR3 nucleotides: TGTGCCAGCAGCGCCCGAGGTACTAACTATGGCTACACCTTC.

This chain connects TRBV12-3 or TRBV12-4 to TRBJ1-2; no firm D call. There are 16 residues in the CDR3. V lost 8 bases to trimming and J lost 7 bases, with 26 bases between them. DNA of the CDR3: TGTGCCAGCTTCCCGACATTTTTGCCCGGGCTCGGTGGCTACACCTTC. This gives the protein CASFPTFLPGLGGYTF.

Ten or more counts support this clonotype. This chain connects TRBV5-1 to TRBJ2-7, with unresolved D. Deletions cut 5 bases from V and 1 base from J, with 13 bases between. Germline V gives CDR1 SGHRS, CDR2 YFSETQ. The CDR3 contains 14 residues. CDR3 nucleotide sequence: TGCGCCAGCAGGGCCGACCACATTTCCTACGAGCAGTACTTC. This encodes CASRADHISYEQYF.

This clonotype was recorded many times. The CDR3 DNA is TGTGCCAGCAGACCACACAGTGGGGAGAACTATGGCTACACCTTC. Encoded protein: CASRPHSGENYGYTF. V is TRBV27 and J is TRBJ1-2; D remains ambiguous. Germline assignment: CDR1 MNHEY and CDR2 SMNVEV (reference sequence). V was trimmed by 6 bases and J by 2 bases, leaving 16 bases between them. The CDR3 runs to 15 residues.